This T cell receptor beta chain was identified during a study of shared clonotypes between healthy human individuals. Across the whole study: Every donor yielded three CD4 naive, three CD4 memory, two CD8 naive and one CD8 memory plate.

On this clone: No antigen is known for it. Different DNA sequences within this sample yield the same CDR3.

Study-wide results and caveats: Sharing across a handful of donors was seen in around 5% of naive CD4 clonotypes.

There are 12 residues in the CDR3. Germline V gene data show CDR1 as MNHNY and CDR2 as SVGAGI (reference sequence). V lost 4 bases to trimming and J lost 2 bases, with 6 bases between them. Across several immunoSEQ plates, the genomic DNA of each subset was split evenly. In the sorted-subset replicate PCRs, approximately 200 ng DNA, 25,000 to 30,000 T cell genomes, was used. Measured with immunoSEQ multiplex PCR; TCRdb has only the in-frame clones, and not every one. The sample includes about 1 million clones, 70% to 80% of them seen just once. The V and J genes are TRBV6-6 and TRBJ2-7; D ambiguous. The sequencing sample was made of memory CD4+ T cells from PBMCs. Subset described: CD45RA-negative fraction. The sequence was obtained from a man aged 18 to 30 in good health. Some clones in this sample may be carry-over from other donors' samples. This CDR3 is CASSSTTYEQYF. The CDR3 nucleotides are TGTGCCAGCAGTTCGACCACCTACGAGCAGTACTTC.